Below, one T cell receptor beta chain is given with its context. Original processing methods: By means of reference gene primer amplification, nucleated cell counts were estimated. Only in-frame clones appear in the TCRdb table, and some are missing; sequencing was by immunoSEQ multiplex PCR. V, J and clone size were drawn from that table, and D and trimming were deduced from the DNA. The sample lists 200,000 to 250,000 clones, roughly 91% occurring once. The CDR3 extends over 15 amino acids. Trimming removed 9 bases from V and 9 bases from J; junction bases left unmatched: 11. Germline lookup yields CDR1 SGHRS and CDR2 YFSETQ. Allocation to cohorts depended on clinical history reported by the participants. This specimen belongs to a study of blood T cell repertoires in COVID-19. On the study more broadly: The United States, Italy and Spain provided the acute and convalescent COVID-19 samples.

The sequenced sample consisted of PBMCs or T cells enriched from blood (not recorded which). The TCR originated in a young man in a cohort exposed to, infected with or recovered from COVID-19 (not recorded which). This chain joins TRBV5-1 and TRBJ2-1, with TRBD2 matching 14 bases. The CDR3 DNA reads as TGCGCCACCCAAGGGGGACTAGCGGGAGTGAGTGAGCAGTTCTTC. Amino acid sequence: CATQGGLAGVSEQFF.